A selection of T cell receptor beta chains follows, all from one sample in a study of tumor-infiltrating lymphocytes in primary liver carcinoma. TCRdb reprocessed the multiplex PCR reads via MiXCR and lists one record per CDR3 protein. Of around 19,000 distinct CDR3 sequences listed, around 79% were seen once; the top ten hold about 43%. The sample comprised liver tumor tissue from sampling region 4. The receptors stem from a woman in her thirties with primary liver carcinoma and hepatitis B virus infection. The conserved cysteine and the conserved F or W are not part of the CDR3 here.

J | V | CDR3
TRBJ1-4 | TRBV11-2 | TSSPWGGKLS
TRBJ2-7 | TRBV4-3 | ASSQNALSNKQY
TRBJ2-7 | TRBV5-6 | ASSLVRSRGNGDEQY
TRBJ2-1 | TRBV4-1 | ASSQDCLAGDEEF
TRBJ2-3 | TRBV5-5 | ASSSGFSDMQY
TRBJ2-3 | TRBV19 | ASNTGQDTDTQY
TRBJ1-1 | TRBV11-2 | ISSARDRGPKRWSSTEAF
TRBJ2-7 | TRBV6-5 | ASSYKDGSSYEQY
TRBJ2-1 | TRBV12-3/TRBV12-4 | ASSLPGTSGLEQS
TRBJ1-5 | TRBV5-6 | ASSLSGTHRPQH
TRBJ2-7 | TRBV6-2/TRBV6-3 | ASISGGRPYEQY
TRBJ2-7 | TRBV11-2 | ASSHLSGKGAYEEY
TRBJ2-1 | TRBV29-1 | STGGQGTNEQF
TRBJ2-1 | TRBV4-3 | ASSHTELVNERF
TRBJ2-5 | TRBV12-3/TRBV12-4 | ANSTYPGGEETQY
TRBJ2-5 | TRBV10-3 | AISESATRLETQY
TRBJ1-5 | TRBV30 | AWSPGAGGSQH
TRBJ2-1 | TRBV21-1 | ASSIETCGSIYNEQF
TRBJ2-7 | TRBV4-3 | ASSQAVTGGHINYEQY
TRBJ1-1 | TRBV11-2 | ASSAPDRGRKKWNNAEAF
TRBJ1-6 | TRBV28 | ASNTHRGQVFFTLH
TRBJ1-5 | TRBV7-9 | QQPPGEQSAPA
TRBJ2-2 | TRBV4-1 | ASSQGQGGELF
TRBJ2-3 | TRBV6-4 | ASSDVAEGSTDTQY
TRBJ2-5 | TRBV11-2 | ASSLAGRGETQY
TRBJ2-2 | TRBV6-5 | ASSTRTGFTGDLF
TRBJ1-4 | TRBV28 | AGSSGTTNENLF
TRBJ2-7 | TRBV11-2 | ASSSYPGPYVYERY
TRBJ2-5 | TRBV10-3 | DVSVSATRQETQY
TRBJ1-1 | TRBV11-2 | ASSARDSGRKKWNNTEAF
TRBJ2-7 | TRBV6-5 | ASSYRDSSSYEQY
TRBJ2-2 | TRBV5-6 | VSSLAPRVTGEML
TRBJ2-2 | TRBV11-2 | ASSPDLQLNTWELF
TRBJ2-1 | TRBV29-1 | SVLKGLTKHNEQF
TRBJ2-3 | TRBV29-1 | SPRPESVADTQY
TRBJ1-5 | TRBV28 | ASSFRSSWYQPQH
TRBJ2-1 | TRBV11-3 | AGASGSGNGQF
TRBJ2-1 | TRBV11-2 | ASSSLAGEGEQF
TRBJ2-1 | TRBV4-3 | ASSQDWDHAYNEQF
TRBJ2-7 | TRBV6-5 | ACRLAGRYEQY
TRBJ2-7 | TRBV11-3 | ARSRDRDYSYEQY
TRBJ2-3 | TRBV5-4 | ASSVGGHPPSTDTQY
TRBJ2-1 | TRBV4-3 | ARSQDAGSSYNGQF
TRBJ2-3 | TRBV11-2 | ASGLQWGDTQY
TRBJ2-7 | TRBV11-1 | ASGLRSPYEQY
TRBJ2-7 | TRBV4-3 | ASSQDRSTGREQY
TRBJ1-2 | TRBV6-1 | ASSELFLVLKSKYGYT
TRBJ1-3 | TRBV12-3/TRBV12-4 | ASSTTGSSGDTIY
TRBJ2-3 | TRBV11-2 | ASSLRGLAGLRVRTDTQY
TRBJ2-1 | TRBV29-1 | SVVGLVGYNEQL
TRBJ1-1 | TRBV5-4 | GSSLTVRTETF
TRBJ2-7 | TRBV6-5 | ASSSPWIARVNEQY
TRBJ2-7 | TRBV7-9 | VSSSGGLSYEQY
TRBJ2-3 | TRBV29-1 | STAGTNGSTDTQY
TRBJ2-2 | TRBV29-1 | SVGRRDTGELS
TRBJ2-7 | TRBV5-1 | ASMRVTDSYGQY